This section outlines one T cell receptor beta chain sequence together with its context. Its target is unknown. Germline CDR1 and CDR2: MNHNS and SASEGT. Trimming left V 6 bases short and J 1 base short, with 6 bases between. The CDR3 has 12 residues. These data originate in a study of cytomegalovirus exposure and HLA in healthy donors. Broader study findings: In a later analysis, first-cohort TCR clusters were found to tend to co-occur in the 120 or so validation repertoires. Researchers reported that a few CMV-associated chains were confirmed in vitro as CMV antigen-specific.

TCRdb keeps only in-frame clones here, not all; method: immunoSEQ multiplex PCR. The table shows 200,000 or so clones, with around 90% occurring only once. The TCR originated in a woman aged 18 to 35 in good health and CMV-seronegative. Input material: PBMCs. V gene TRBV6-1 combines with J gene TRBJ1-1; the D is unclear. The CDR3 reads CASRLTNTEAFF. CDR3 coding DNA: TGTGCCAGCAGACTCACGAACACTGAAGCTTTCTTT.